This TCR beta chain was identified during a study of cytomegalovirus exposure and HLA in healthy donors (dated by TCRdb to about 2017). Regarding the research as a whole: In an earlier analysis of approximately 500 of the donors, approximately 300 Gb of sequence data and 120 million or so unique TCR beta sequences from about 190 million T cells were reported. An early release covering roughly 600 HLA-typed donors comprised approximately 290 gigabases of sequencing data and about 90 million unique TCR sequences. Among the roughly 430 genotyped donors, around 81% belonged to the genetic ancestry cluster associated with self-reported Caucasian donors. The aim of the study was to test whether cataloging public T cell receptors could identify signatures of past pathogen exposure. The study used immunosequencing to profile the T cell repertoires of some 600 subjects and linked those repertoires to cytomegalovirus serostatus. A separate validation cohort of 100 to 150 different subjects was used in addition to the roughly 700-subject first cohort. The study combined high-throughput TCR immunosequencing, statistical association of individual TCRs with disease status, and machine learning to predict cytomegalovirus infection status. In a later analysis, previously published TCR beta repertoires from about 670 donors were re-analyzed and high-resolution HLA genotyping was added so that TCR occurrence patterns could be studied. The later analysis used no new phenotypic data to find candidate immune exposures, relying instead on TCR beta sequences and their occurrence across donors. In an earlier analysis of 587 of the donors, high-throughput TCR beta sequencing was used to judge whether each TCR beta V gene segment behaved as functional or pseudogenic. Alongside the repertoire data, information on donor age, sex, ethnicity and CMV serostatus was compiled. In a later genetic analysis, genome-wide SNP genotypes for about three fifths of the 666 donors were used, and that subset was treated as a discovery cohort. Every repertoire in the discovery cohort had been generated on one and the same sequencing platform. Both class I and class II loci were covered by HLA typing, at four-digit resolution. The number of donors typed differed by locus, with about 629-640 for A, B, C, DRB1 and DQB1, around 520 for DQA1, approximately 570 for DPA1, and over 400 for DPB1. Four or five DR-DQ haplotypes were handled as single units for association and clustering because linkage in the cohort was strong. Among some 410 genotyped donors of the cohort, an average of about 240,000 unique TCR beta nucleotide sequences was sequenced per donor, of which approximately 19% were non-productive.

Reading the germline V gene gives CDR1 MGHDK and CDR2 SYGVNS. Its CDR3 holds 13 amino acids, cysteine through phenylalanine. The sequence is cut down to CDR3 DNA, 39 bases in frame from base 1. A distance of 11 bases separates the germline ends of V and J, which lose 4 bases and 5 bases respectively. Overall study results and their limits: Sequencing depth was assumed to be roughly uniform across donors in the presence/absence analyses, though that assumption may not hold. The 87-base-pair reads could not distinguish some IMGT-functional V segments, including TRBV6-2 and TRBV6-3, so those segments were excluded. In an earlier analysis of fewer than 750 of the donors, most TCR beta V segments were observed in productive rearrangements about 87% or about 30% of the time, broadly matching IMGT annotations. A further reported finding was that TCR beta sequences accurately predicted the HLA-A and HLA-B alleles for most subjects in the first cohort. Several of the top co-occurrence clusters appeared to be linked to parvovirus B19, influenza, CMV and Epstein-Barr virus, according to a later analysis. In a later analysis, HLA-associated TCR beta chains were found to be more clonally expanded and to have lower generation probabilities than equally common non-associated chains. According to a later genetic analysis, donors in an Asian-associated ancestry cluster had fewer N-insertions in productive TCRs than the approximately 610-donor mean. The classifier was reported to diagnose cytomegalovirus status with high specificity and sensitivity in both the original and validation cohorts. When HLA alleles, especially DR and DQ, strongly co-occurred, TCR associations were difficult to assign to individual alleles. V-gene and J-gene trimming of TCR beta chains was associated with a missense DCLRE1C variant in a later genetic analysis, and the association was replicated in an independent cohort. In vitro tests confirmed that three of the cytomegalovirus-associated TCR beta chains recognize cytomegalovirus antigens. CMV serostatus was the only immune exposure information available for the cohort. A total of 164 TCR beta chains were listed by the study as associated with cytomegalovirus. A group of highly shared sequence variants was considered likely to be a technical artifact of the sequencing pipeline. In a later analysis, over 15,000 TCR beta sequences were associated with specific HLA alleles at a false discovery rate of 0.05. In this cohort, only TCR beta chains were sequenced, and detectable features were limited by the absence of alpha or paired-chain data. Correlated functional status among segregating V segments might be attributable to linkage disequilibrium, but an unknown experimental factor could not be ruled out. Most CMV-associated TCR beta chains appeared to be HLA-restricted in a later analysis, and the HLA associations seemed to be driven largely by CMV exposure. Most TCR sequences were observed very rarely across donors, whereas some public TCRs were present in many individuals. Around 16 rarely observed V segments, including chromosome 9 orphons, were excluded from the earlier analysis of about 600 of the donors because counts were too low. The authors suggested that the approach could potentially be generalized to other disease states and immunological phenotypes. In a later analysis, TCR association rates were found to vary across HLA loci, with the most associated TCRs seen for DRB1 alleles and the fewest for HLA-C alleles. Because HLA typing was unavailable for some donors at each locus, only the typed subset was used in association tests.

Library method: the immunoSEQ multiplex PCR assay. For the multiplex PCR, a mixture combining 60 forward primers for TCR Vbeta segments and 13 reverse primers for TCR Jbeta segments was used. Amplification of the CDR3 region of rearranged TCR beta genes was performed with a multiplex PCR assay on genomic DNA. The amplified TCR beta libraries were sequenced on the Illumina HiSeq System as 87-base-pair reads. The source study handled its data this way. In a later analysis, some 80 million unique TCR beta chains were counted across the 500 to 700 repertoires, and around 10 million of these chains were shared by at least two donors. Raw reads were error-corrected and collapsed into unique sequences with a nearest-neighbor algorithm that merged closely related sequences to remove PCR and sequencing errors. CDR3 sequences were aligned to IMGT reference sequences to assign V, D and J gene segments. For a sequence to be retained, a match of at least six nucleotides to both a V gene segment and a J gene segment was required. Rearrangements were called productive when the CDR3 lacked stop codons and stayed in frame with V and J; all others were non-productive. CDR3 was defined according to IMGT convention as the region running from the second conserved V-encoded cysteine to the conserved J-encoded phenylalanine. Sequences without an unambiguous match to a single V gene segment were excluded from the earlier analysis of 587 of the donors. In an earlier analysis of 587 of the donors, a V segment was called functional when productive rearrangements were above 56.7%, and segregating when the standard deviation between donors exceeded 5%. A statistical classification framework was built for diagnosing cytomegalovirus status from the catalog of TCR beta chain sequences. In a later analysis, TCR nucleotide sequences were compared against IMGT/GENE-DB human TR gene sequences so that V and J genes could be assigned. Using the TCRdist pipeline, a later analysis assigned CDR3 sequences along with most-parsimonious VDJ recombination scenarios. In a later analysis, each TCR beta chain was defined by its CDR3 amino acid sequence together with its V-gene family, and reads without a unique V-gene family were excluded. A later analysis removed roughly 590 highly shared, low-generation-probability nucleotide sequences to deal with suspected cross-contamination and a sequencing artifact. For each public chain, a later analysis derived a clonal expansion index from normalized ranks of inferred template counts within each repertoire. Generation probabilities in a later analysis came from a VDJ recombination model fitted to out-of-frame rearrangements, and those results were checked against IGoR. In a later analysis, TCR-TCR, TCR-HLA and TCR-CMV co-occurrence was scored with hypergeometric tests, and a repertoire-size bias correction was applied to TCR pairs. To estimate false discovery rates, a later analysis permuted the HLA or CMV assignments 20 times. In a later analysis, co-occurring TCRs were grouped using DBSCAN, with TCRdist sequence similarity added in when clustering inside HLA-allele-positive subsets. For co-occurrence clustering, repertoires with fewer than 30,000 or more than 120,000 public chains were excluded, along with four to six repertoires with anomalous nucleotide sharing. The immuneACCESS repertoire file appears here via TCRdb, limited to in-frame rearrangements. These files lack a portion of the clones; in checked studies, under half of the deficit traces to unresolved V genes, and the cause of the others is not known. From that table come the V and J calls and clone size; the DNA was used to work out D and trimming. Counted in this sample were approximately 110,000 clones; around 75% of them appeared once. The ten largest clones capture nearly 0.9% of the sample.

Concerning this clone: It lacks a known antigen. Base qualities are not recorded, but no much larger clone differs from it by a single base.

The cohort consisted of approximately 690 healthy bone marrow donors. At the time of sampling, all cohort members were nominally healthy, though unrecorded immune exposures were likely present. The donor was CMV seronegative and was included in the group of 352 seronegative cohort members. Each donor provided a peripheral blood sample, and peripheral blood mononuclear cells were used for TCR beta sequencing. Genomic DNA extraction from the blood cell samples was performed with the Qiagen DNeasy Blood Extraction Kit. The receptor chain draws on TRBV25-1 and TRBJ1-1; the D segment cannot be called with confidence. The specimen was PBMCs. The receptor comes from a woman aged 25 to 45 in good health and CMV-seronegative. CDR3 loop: CASSGLGVTEAFF. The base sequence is TGTGCCAGCAGTGGCCTAGGTGTAACTGAAGCTTTCTTT. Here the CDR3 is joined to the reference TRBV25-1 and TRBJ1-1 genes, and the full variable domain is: EADIYQTPRYLVIGTGKKITLECSQTMGHDKMYWYQQDPGMELHLIHYSYGVNSTEKGDLSSESTVSRIRTEHFPLTLESARPSHTSQYLCASSGLGVTEAFFGQGTRLTVV.